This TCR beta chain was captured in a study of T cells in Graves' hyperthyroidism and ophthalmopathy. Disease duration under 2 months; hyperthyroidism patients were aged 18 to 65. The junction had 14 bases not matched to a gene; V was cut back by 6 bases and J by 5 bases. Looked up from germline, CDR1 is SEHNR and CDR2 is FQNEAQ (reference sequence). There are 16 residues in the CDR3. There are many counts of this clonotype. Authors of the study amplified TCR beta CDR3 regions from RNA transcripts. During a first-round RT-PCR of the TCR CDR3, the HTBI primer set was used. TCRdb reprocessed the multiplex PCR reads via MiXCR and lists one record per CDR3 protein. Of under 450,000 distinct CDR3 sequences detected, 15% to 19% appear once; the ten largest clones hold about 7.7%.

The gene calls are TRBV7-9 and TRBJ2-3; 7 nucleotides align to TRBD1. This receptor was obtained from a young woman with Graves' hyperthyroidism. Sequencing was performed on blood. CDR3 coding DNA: TGTGCCAGCAGGGAGGCACAGGGGACCCGGGGAGATACGCAGTATTTT. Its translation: CASREAQGTRGDTQYF.